Sequencing of this T cell receptor beta chain was carried out in a study of lymphopenia after photon versus proton radiotherapy. Broader study findings: Post-nadir diversity loss with photons came from oligoclonal expansion, particularly CD8+ Temra cells. Survival link was tested only in deceased patients; proton benefit remains a possibility. A bigger post-nadir fall in TCR diversity correlated inversely with survival time in deceased patients. Photon-treated patients lost naive T cells and TCR diversity; proton-treated stayed stable.

A remark on this clone: What it recognizes is unknown.

Germline V gene sequence: CDR1 SGHVS, CDR2 FQNEAQ. The CDR3 is made up of 14 amino acids. V was pared by 3 bases and J by 3 bases, with 11 bases between. The repertoire was sequenced with immunoSEQ multiplex PCR; TCRdb's copy has only in-frame clones and lacks some. The sample consists of about 50,000 clones, 80% to 95% of them appearing once. The TCR sequence derives from a woman aged 40 to 50 with cholangiocarcinoma. The genes are TRBV7-8 and TRBJ2-5; D unresolved. Sequences were derived from peripheral blood, sampled from a patient treated with photon-based radiotherapy. CDR3 sequence: CASSFMVREETQYF. CDR3 sequence (DNA): TGTGCCAGCAGCTTCATGGTTCGAGAAGAGACCCAGTACTTC.